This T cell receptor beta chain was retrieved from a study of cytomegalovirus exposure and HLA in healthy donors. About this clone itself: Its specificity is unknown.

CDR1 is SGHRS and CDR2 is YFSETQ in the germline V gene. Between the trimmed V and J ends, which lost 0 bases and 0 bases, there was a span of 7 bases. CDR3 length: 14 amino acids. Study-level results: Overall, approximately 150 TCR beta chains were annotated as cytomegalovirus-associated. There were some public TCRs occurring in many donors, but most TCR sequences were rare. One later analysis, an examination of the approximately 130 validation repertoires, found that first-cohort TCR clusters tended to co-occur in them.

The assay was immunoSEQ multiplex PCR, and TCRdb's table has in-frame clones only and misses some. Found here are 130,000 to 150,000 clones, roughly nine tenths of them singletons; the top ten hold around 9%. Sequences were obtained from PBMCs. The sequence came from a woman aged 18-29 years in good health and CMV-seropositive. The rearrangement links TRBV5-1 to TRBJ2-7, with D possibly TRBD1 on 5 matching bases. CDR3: CASSLGDSSYEQYF. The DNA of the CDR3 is TGCGCCAGCAGCTTGGGAGACAGCTCCTACGAGCAGTACTTC. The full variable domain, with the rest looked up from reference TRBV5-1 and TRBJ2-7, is KAGVTQTPRYLIKTRGQQVTLSCSPISGHRSVSWYQQTPGQGLQFLFEYFSETQRNKGNFPGRFSGRQFSNSRSEMNVSTLELGDSALYLCASSLGDSSYEQYFGPGTRLTVT.